These 25 T cell receptor beta chains came from one sample sequenced in a study of somatic mutations in cytotoxic T cells in rheumatoid arthritis. The assay was immunoSEQ multiplex PCR, and TCRdb's table has in-frame clones only and misses some. The sample holds about 2,800 clones, approximately 61% seen once. Sequencing used CD8+ T cells sorted from synovial fluid. Source of these receptors: a young woman with rheumatoid arthritis.

This clone has a handful of counts. The rearrangement uses TRBV4-3 and TRBJ1-1; D is unresolved. This CDR3 region has 14 residues. Germline V gives CDR1 LGHNA, CDR2 YSLEER. Trimming shortened V by 0 bases and J by 0 bases, and 5 bases separated the two germline ends. For the CDR3, the DNA is TGCGCCAGCAGCCAAGATCTACTGAACACTGAAGCTTTCTTT. Amino acid sequence: CASSQDLLNTEAFF.

This sequence joins TRBV6-5 and TRBJ1-2, with unresolved D. CDR3 length: 14 amino acids. The germline CDR1 and CDR2 sequences are MNHEY and SVGAGI. V shed 5 bases and J shed 2 bases, with 12 bases lying between them. The CDR3 DNA reads TGTGCCAGCAGTACCACCCCAGAAAACTATGGCTACACCTTC. Its translation is CASSTTPENYGYTF.

The chain joins TRBV2 to TRBJ2-7; 7 bases map to TRBD1. Germline V gene sequence: CDR1 SNHLY, CDR2 FYNNEI. The ends lost 11 bases at V and 3 bases at J; junction bases unmatched: 13. The CDR3 covers 14 residues. The CDR3 loop reads CAVPIRGQIYEQYF. CDR3 nucleotides: TGTGCCGTACCTATAAGGGGACAGATCTACGAGCAGTACTTC.

The chain joins TRBV27 to TRBJ2-7, with TRBD1 matching over 8 bases. The CDR3 is made up of 13 amino acids. Germline V gene lookup returns CDR1 MNHEY and CDR2 SMNVEV (reference sequence). J lost 5 bases, V lost 8 bases, and 8 bases had no gene match. DNA of the CDR3: TGTGCCAGCTGTCCCGACAGGGGCCACGAGCAGTACTTC. This codes for CASCPDRGHEQYF.

About this clone: At the DNA level, this CDR3 is encoded by other sequences in the same sample as well. The chain links TRBV9 to TRBJ2-7, with D perhaps matching TRBD2 (6 bases). V shed 3 bases and J shed 3 bases, with 10 bases lying between them. There are 13 residues in the CDR3. Germline CDR1 SGDLS, CDR2 YYNGEE. The CDR3 nucleotides read TGTGCCAGCAGCGACGGGACTGACTACGAGCAGTACTTC. Translation: CASSDGTDYEQYF.

V and J are TRBV6-5 and TRBJ2-1; 10 nucleotides match TRBD2. CDR3 size: 15 residues. The V segment lost 2 bases and the J segment 7 bases; nucleotides outside the gene matches: 5. Germline lookup yields CDR1 MNHEY and CDR2 SVGAGI. CDR3 DNA sequence: TGTGCCAGCAGTTACCTGGGACTAGCGAGGAATGAGCAGTTCTTC. Translating it yields CASSYLGLARNEQFF.

The genes are TRBV5-1 and TRBJ1-2; 7 bases are shared with TRBD1. CDR1 is SGHRS and CDR2 is YFSETQ in the germline V gene. Losses at the gene ends were 4 bases for V and 2 bases for J; bases not matched to a gene: 14. The CDR3 extends over 17 amino acids. Here the CDR3 DNA reads TGCGCCAGCAGCGGGGGGACAGACTACATTCTCAACTATGGCTACACCTTC. Amino acid sequence: CASSGGTDYILNYGYTF.

CDR3 sequence: CASSLIAGRERSYEQYF. CDR3 nucleotides: TGTGCCAGCAGCTTAATAGCTGGCCGGGAGAGGTCCTACGAGCAGTACTTC. The chain combines TRBV7-6 with TRBJ2-7; possible D gene TRBD2, 6 bases. The CDR3 contains 17 residues. V lost 2 bases, J lost 1 base, and 18 bases lay in between. Germline CDR1 and CDR2: SGHVS and FNYEAQ. The full variable domain, in which reference TRBV7-6 and TRBJ2-7 provide the parts outside the CDR3, is GAGVSQSPRYKVTKRGQDVALRCDPISGHVSLYWYRQALGQGPEFLTYFNYEAQQDKSGLPNDRFSAERPEGSISTLTIQRTEQRDSAMYRCASSLIAGRERSYEQYFGPGTRLTVT.

The V gene is TRBV27, the J gene TRBJ1-5; D is undetermined. Germline V CDR1 and CDR2: MNHEY, SMNVEV (reference sequence). V lost 6 bases to trimming and J lost 5 bases, with 14 bases between them. The CDR3 has 14 residues. CDR3 sequence: CASSHQTEDQPQHF. The CDR3 DNA reads as TGTGCCAGCAGCCACCAGACGGAGGATCAGCCCCAGCATTTT.

Only a few counts were recorded for this clone. This chain joins TRBV4-1 and TRBJ1-4; D call uncertain. This CDR3 spans 17 amino acids. Germline-derived CDR1 and CDR2 are MGHRA and YSYEKL. V lost 4 bases, J lost 6 bases, and 21 bases lay in between. In DNA form, the CDR3 reads TGCGCCAGCAGCCCCTTCGCAATCGGGTCCCGGGATGAAAAACTGTTTTTT. It specifies CASSPFAIGSRDEKLFF.

This clone ranks as medium-sized (0.01 to 0.1%). The CDR3 DNA reads as TGTGCCAGCACCCAGGGTTACCACAATGAGCAGTTCTTC. Translation gives CASTQGYHNEQFF. This chain joins TRBV6-4 and TRBJ2-1; possibly TRBD1 for D (5 bases). Trimming shortened V by 7 bases and J by 5 bases, and 12 bases separated the two germline ends. Germline CDR1 is MRHNA and CDR2 is SNTAGT. The CDR3 is 13 amino acids.

The chain couples TRBV28 to TRBJ2-7; D might be TRBD1 (6 bases). The CDR3 has 14 amino acids. Germline CDR1 reads MDHEN; CDR2 reads SYDVKM. The ends were cut back, 5 bases at V and 0 bases at J, with 11 bases in the middle. The CDR3 spells CASSPGQRSYEQYF. DNA of the CDR3: TGTGCCAGCAGTCCCGGACAGCGCTCCTACGAGCAGTACTTC. Drawing the rest from reference TRBV28 and TRBJ2-7, the complete variable domain is DVKVTQSSRYLVKRTGEKVFLECVQDMDHENMFWYRQDPGLGLRLIYFSYDVKMKEKGDIPEGYSVSREKKERFSLILESASTNQTSMYLCASSPGQRSYEQYFGPGTRLTVT.

This clone is deemed large. This chain connects TRBV6-5 to TRBJ2-7; D is possibly TRBD1 (6 bases). Germline CDR1 MNHEY, CDR2 SVGAGI. Trimming stripped 0 bases from V and 2 bases from J, with 11 bases between. The CDR3 covers 15 residues. The CDR3 here is CASSYSGQGTYEQYF. The CDR3 bases are TGTGCCAGCAGTTACTCGGGGCAGGGGACCTACGAGCAGTACTTC.

The chain uses TRBV10-2 and TRBJ1-6; 8 positions agree with TRBD1. This CDR3 is 13 amino acids long. CDR1 and CDR2 from the germline V gene are WSHSY and SAAADI. V was clipped by 8 bases and J by 10 bases; unmatched bases: 7. This CDR3 reads CASGRDRISPLHF. CDR3 coding DNA: TGCGCCAGCGGCCGGGACAGGATCTCACCCCTCCACTTT.

The chain combines TRBV4-3 with TRBJ2-7; 7 nucleotides align to TRBD1. The CDR3 has 14 residues. Germline V gives CDR1 LGHNA, CDR2 YSLEER. Unmatched junction bases numbered 3, after V lost 1 base and J lost 3 bases. CDR3 protein: CASSQVAGGYEQYF. As DNA, the CDR3 is TGCGCCAGCAGCCAAGTGGCAGGGGGCTACGAGCAGTACTTC.

The chain couples TRBV7-6 to TRBJ1-5, with D possibly matching TRBD1 (5 bases). Trimming took 6 bases from V and 6 from J, leaving 18 bases between them. Per the germline V gene, CDR1 is SGHVS and CDR2 is FNYEAQ. The CDR3 extends over 15 amino acids. CDR3 sequence: CASSLTAQQGQPQHF. For the CDR3, the DNA is TGTGCCAGCAGTTTGACAGCTCAGCAGGGTCAGCCCCAGCATTTT. Full variable domain (remainder filled in from reference TRBV7-6 and TRBJ1-5): GAGVSQSPRYKVTKRGQDVALRCDPISGHVSLYWYRQALGQGPEFLTYFNYEAQQDKSGLPNDRFSAERPEGSISTLTIQRTEQRDSAMYRCASSLTAQQGQPQHFGDGTRLSIL.

The chain joins TRBV7-9 to TRBJ1-1; tentative D call: TRBD1 (6 bases). The germline V gene has CDR1 SEHNR and CDR2 FQNEAQ (reference sequence). V was shortened by 1 base and J by 4 bases, with 16 bases between the two germline ends. This CDR3 region has 16 residues. The CDR3 sequence: CASSLGLGARGTEAFF. The CDR3 DNA reads TGTGCCAGCAGCTTAGGGCTGGGGGCGAGGGGCACTGAAGCTTTCTTT.

The chain has TRBV10-1 and TRBJ2-7; 7 nucleotides match TRBD1. Germline V gives CDR1 WNHNN, CDR2 SYGVQD (reference sequence). This CDR3 is built from 14 residues. V was clipped by 0 bases and J by 5 bases; unmatched bases: 4. The CDR3 spells CASSESTGKNEQYF. CDR3 nucleotides: TGCGCCAGCAGTGAGTCGACAGGGAAAAACGAGCAGTACTTC.

V usage is TRBV6-1 and J usage is TRBJ2-7; D gene uncertain. The CDR3 has 15 amino acids. The germline V and J ends were trimmed by 2 bases and 1 base, with 12 bases remaining between them. The germline V gene has CDR1 MNHNS and CDR2 SASEGT. The CDR3, as DNA: TGTGCCAGCAGTGAACAATACAGTCGATCCTACGAGCAGTACTTC. This gives the protein CASSEQYSRSYEQYF.

The rearrangement uses TRBV28 and TRBJ1-4; 7 positions agree with TRBD1. Germline values: CDR1 MDHEN, CDR2 SYDVKM. There are 15 residues in the CDR3. Trimming removed 8 bases from V and 3 bases from J; junction bases left unmatched: 9. CDR3 sequence (DNA): TGTGCCAGCGCGACAGGGCAAGGGGCTAATGAAAAACTGTTTTTT. Translated: CASATGQGANEKLFF.

V gene TRBV6-5 combines with J gene TRBJ2-1; 7 nucleotides align to TRBD2. The junction had 5 bases not matched to a gene; V was cut back by 1 base and J by 5 bases. The CDR3 has 15 residues. Germline V CDR1 and CDR2: MNHEY, SVGAGI. In DNA, the CDR3 is TGTGCCAGCAGTTACTATGCCACTAGCGACAATGAGCAGTTCTTC. Translating gives CASSYYATSDNEQFF.

This clone turned up a few times. V gene TRBV30 combines with J gene TRBJ1-1; no definite D call. Trimming took off 4 bases at V and 3 bases at J, with 6 bases between the two ends. The length of the CDR3 is 11 residues. Germline V gene sequence: CDR1 GTSNPN, CDR2 SVGIG (reference sequence). This CDR3 is CAWIRYTEAFF. The CDR3 nucleotides are TGTGCCTGGATCCGGTACACTGAAGCTTTCTTT.

The V gene is TRBV4-1, the J gene TRBJ1-5, with D unclear. Germline V gene lookup returns CDR1 MGHRA and CDR2 YSYEKL. This CDR3 is 15 amino acids long. Trimming pared 2 bases from V and 5 bases from J, leaving 13 bases between. For the CDR3, the DNA is TGCGCCAGCAGCCAATCCGAGGGCGAGTATCAGCCCCAGCATTTT. Translated, it gives CASSQSEGEYQPQHF.

V usage is TRBV9 and J usage is TRBJ2-1, with D uncertain. V was cut by 3 bases and J by 5 bases, with 18 bases left in between. This CDR3 is built from 16 residues. Germline assignment: CDR1 SGDLS and CDR2 YYNGEE. CDR3 protein: CASSEAPLGIDNEQFF. CDR3 DNA: TGTGCCAGCAGCGAGGCGCCGCTGGGCATAGACAATGAGCAGTTCTTC.

The V gene is TRBV7-2, the J gene TRBJ2-1, with D possibly TRBD1 on 6 matching bases. V was pared by 1 base and J by 8 bases, with 15 bases between. Germline lookup yields CDR1 SGHTA and CDR2 FQGNSA. CDR3 size: 15 residues. The CDR3 DNA reads TGTGCCAGCAGCTTAGTGGTACTAGGGGGTGATGAGCAGTTCTTC. Its protein is CASSLVVLGGDEQFF.